The present T cell receptor (beta chain) was sequenced within a study of shared clonotypes between healthy human individuals. Overall study context: Serving as donors were two women and a few men, whose ages spanned 18 to 49. Study-wide results and caveats: The sharing of approximately 4.6% of naive CD4 clonotypes was seen across a handful of donors.

CD8 cells regarded as naive lacked CD45RO, were positively chosen for CCR7, and omitted terminally differentiated effector memory CD45RA+ cells. Comments on this clone: The antigen remains undetermined.

Genomic DNA belonging to each subset was distributed in equal measure over several immunoSEQ plates. TCRdb's copy holds only in-frame clones and misses some; the assay was immunoSEQ multiplex PCR. Here the sample spans under 1 million clones, around 93% being singletons. The clonotype comes from a young man in good health. Sequenced material: naive CD8+ T cells sorted from blood.

The CDR3 is CASSLDLSPDTQYF. The DNA of the CDR3 is TGCGCCAGCAGCTTGGATTTATCTCCAGATACGCAGTATTTT. The gene calls are TRBV5-1 and TRBJ2-3; D uncertain. Trimming stripped 0 bases from V and 4 bases from J, with 9 bases between. CDR1 is SGHRS, CDR2 YFSETQ, per germline. This CDR3 has 14 residues.